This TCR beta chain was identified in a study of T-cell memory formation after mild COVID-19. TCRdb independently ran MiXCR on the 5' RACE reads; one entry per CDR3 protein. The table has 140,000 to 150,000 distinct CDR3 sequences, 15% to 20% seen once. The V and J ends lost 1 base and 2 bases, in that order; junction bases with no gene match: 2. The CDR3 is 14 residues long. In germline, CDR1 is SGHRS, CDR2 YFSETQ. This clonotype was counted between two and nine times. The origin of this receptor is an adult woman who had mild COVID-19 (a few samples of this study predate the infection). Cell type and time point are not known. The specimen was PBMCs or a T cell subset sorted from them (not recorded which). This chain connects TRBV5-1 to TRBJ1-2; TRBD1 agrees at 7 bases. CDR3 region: CASSLPGQNYGYTF. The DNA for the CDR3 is TGCGCCAGCAGCTTGCCGGGACAGAACTATGGCTACACCTTC.